Presented here are 10 T cell receptor beta chains from one specimen sequenced in a study of cytomegalovirus exposure and HLA in healthy donors. PCR employed 60 Vbeta and 13 Jbeta primers. TCRdb's copy holds only in-frame clones and misses some; the assay was immunoSEQ multiplex PCR. Among some 130,000 clones listed, just over 70% were seen once. Material for sequencing was PBMCs. The receptor source for this set is a woman in her sixties in good health and CMV-seropositive.

The table lists this clone with a few counts. This sequence joins TRBV27 and TRBJ1-6, with D possibly being TRBD1 (5 bases). The CDR3 loop spans 17 amino acids. Germline V gene lookup returns CDR1 MNHEY and CDR2 SMNVEV (reference sequence). Trimming shortened V by 7 bases and J by 1 base, and 17 bases separated the two germline ends. The CDR3 is CASTLQGIGSYNSPLHF. CDR3 bases: TGTGCCAGCACCCTTCAGGGAATTGGGTCCTATAATTCACCCCTCCACTTT.

The V call is TRBV27, the J call TRBJ1-2; a weak D match, TRBD1 (6 bases). Trimming took off 6 bases at V and 5 bases at J, with 22 bases between the two ends. The CDR3 is made up of 16 amino acids. Germline V gene data show CDR1 as MNHEY and CDR2 as SMNVEV (reference sequence). The CDR3 sequence is CASSPTSTGPYYGYTF. CDR3 sequence (DNA): TGTGCCAGCAGCCCAACCTCGACAGGCCCCTATTATGGCTACACCTTC.

The chain has TRBV13 and TRBJ2-3; maybe TRBD2 (6 bases). Trimming left V 7 bases short and J 2 bases short, with 13 bases between. This CDR3 has 14 amino acids. Germline V gene sequence: CDR1 PRHDT, CDR2 FYEKMQ (reference sequence). The CDR3 region has the DNA TGTGCCAGCACCCCCGGGACTCTCACAGATACGCAGTATTTT. It encodes CASTPGTLTDTQYF.

This clone has just a few counts. The chain uses TRBV4-2 and TRBJ2-1; 7 nucleotides line up with TRBD1. Germline loops: CDR1 LGHNA, CDR2 YNFKEQ. The CDR3 is 17 residues long. Trimming removed 5 bases from V and 0 bases from J; junction bases left unmatched: 10. In nucleotides, the CDR3 is TGTGCCAGCAGCAAACGCCTCGGGGACAGCTCCTACAATGAGCAGTTCTTC. It is translated as CASSKRLGDSSYNEQFF.

The rearrangement joins TRBV5-1 to TRBJ2-6; 9 bases line up with TRBD2. The germline V gene encodes CDR1 SGHRS and CDR2 YFSETQ. J was trimmed by 4 bases and V by 0 bases; bases with no gene match: 8. The CDR3 has 18 amino acids. Here the CDR3 DNA reads TGCGCCAGCAGCTTGGGCGGCGGGGGGGCTTCAGGGGCCAACGTCCTGACTTTC. This codes for CASSLGGGGASGANVLTF. Looking up the rest from reference TRBV5-1 and TRBJ2-6 gives the full variable domain: KAGVTQTPRYLIKTRGQQVTLSCSPISGHRSVSWYQQTPGQGLQFLFEYFSETQRNKGNFPGRFSGRQFSNSRSEMNVSTLELGDSALYLCASSLGGGGASGANVLTFGAGSRLTVL.

Points on this clone: A junction boundary mismatches the germline segment, possibly from a read error. V usage is TRBV6-1 and J usage is TRBJ1-5; 8 bases agree with TRBD1. The V gene's germline CDR1 is MNHNS and CDR2 SASEGT. The CDR3 extends over 14 amino acids. This chain's CDR3 is CASNEQGVGQPQHF. For the CDR3, the DNA is TGTGCCAGCAATGAACAGGGGGTAGGTCAGCCCCAGCATTTT.

The V and J genes are TRBV25-1 and TRBJ1-1; a possible D gene is TRBD1 (5 bases). Looked up from germline, CDR1 is MGHDK and CDR2 is SYGVNS. Trimming pared 3 bases from V and 5 bases from J, leaving 16 bases between. This CDR3 comprises 15 residues. The DNA of the CDR3 is TGTGCCAGCAGTGATCGAAGGGCAGGGTGGACTGAAGCTTTCTTT. This gives the protein CASSDRRAGWTEAFF.

This chain uses TRBV28 with TRBJ1-4; weak D call: TRBD1 (5 bases). The CDR3 runs 15 residues. CDR1 is MDHEN, CDR2 SYDVKM, per germline. Trimming stripped 6 bases from V and 8 bases from J, with 19 bases between. The CDR3 coding sequence is TGTGCCAGCAGGACCCTGGGCAGGGTACAAGAAAAACTGTTTTTT. Translated, it gives CASRTLGRVQEKLFF. The full variable domain, with the rest looked up from reference TRBV28 and TRBJ1-4, is DVKVTQSSRYLVKRTGEKVFLECVQDMDHENMFWYRQDPGLGLRLIYFSYDVKMKEKGDIPEGYSVSREKKERFSLILESASTNQTSMYLCASRTLGRVQEKLFFGSGTQLSVL.

J is TRBJ1-5 and V is TRBV6-1; 7 nucleotides agree with TRBD1. V lost 3 bases and J lost 3; bases outside the gene matches: 11. The CDR3 is made up of 17 amino acids. Germline lookup yields CDR1 MNHNS and CDR2 SASEGT. The CDR3 nucleotides are TGTGCCAGCAGTGAGCGTGGGGGACAGCTTTTCAATCAGCCCCAGCATTTT. Protein product: CASSERGGQLFNQPQHF.

This sequence joins TRBV6-5 and TRBJ2-7; 8 positions match TRBD1. Germline V CDR1 and CDR2: MNHEY, SVGAGI. This CDR3 spans 15 amino acids. The trim removed 5 bases at V and 2 bases at J, leaving 8 bases unmatched. CDR3 in DNA: TGTGCCAGCAGTCGGGACAGGAAATCCCCCTACGAGCAGTACTTC. Its translation is CASSRDRKSPYEQYF.